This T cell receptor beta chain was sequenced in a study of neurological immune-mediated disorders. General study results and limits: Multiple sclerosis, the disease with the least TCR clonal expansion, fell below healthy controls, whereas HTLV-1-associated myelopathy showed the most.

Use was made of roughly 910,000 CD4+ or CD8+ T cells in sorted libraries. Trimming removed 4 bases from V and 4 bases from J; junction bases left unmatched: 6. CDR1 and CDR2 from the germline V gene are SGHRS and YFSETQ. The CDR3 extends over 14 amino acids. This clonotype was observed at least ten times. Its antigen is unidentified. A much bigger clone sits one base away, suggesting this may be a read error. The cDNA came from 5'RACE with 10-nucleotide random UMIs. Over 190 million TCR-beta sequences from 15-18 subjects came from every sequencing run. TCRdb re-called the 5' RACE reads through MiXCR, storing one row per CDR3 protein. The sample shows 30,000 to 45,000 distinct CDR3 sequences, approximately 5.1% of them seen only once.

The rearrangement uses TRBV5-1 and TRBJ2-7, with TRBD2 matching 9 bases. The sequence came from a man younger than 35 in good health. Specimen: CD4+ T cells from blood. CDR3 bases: TGCGCCAGCAGCATTAATAGCGGGGGATACGAGCAGTACTTC. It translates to CASSINSGGYEQYF.